These 9 T cell receptor beta chains came from one sample sequenced in a study of human versus mouse CDR3 diversity and MHC coevolution. Sequencing used immunoSEQ multiplex PCR; TCRdb keeps in-frame clones, though not all of them. The table has 50,000 to 65,000 clones, just under 95% seen once; the top ten hold approximately 17%. Sequenced sample: naive CD4+ T cells from blood. The subset was: CD45RO-negative CD62L-positive naive CD4 T cells. The receptor source for this set is a person in their sixties or seventies in good health.

CDR3 loop: CASSPNSGRTDTQYF. The CDR3 bases are TGTGCCAGCTCACCCAATAGCGGGAGAACAGATACGCAGTATTTT. V and J are TRBV18 and TRBJ2-3, with 9 positions matching TRBD2. The CDR3 has 15 residues. Germline assignment: CDR1 KGHSH and CDR2 LQKENI. V was clipped by 3 bases and J by 3 bases; unmatched bases: 4.

J is TRBJ2-7 and V is TRBV5-4; TRBD2 matches at 9 bases. The CDR3 contains 18 residues. Trimming at V came to 0 bases and at J to 7 bases, leaving 17 bases not matched to a gene. Germline CDR1 and CDR2: SGHNT and YYREEE (reference sequence). The CDR3 loop is CASSLGGRGLLSPGEQYF. In nucleotides, the CDR3 is TGTGCCAGCAGCTTGGGCGGGAGGGGACTCCTCTCTCCTGGGGAGCAGTACTTC.

The chain has TRBV10-3 and TRBJ2-2; 9 positions match TRBD1. Germline CDR1 and CDR2: ENHRY and SYGVKD. V trimming: 4 bases; J trimming: 6 bases; junction bases outside the gene matches: 6. The CDR3 totals 15 residues. The CDR3 sequence: CAISADRGVSGELFF. The CDR3 region has the DNA TGTGCCATCAGTGCCGACAGGGGGGTGTCCGGGGAGCTGTTTTTT.

This rearrangement joins TRBV25-1 to TRBJ1-1, with D possibly matching TRBD1 (5 bases). Germline-derived CDR1 and CDR2 are MGHDK and SYGVNS. V was clipped by 0 bases and J by 4 bases, with 18 bases between them. This CDR3 contains 17 residues. This CDR3 is CASSEYVGGKDGTEAFF. Here the CDR3 DNA reads TGTGCCAGCAGTGAATACGTGGGGGGGAAGGATGGCACTGAAGCTTTCTTT.

The chain uses TRBV18 and TRBJ1-2, with 8 bases aligning to TRBD1. Looked up from germline, CDR1 is KGHSH and CDR2 is LQKENI. The CDR3 runs to 17 residues. Trimming took 1 base from V and 5 from J; bases not matched to a gene: 12. In DNA, the CDR3 is TGTGCCAGCTCACCACGAATTGGGACAGGACAGGTGTATGGCTACACCTTC. Translated: CASSPRIGTGQVYGYTF. Using reference TRBV18 and TRBJ1-2 for the parts outside the CDR3, the full variable domain is NAGVMQNPRHLVRRRGQEARLRCSPMKGHSHVYWYRQLPEEGLKFMVYLQKENIIDESGMPKERFSAEFPKEGPSILRIQQVVRGDSAAYFCASSPRIGTGQVYGYTFGSGTRLTVV.

The chain recombines TRBV30 with TRBJ2-2; 7 bases map to TRBD2. Trimming at V came to 0 bases and at J to 0 bases, leaving 4 bases not matched to a gene. Germline-derived CDR1 and CDR2 are GTSNPN and SVGIG (reference sequence). This CDR3 region has 16 residues. In DNA, the CDR3 is TGTGCCTGGAGTGTGGGGCTAGCGGCGAACACCGGGGAGCTGTTTTTT. Its translation is CAWSVGLAANTGELFF.

The chain employs TRBV5-6 and TRBJ1-2; D is uncertain. Germline V gene lookup returns CDR1 SGHDT and CDR2 YYEEEE. The CDR3 spans 14 residues. Trimming took off 6 bases at V and 4 bases at J, with 16 bases between the two ends. The CDR3 sequence: CASTLDRWAYGYTF. The CDR3 nucleotides read TGTGCCAGCACCCTCGATCGTTGGGCCTATGGCTACACCTTC.

The rearrangement uses TRBV6-6 and TRBJ2-1, with TRBD1 matching over 8 bases. CDR3 length: 15 residues. Germline V gene data show CDR1 as MNHNY and CDR2 as SVGAGI (reference sequence). V was clipped by 5 bases and J by 4 bases; unmatched bases: 7. This CDR3 reads CASSKQGERYNEQFF. CDR3 sequence (DNA): TGTGCCAGCAGTAAACAGGGGGAGCGGTACAATGAGCAGTTCTTC.

CDR3 nucleotides: TGTGCCAGCAGCTTTTTGACCGGGTCGAGGGGGGGCTACACCTTC. It codes for CASSFLTGSRGGYTF. V is TRBV5-4 and J is TRBJ1-2; the D gene is possibly TRBD1 (6 bases). V lost 2 bases and J 8 bases, leaving 19 bases between the germline ends. The CDR3 contains 15 residues. CDR1 SGHNT and CDR2 YYREEE come from the germline V gene (reference sequence).